This T cell receptor beta chain appears in the sequencing data of a study of regulatory T cells in long-lasting Graves disease. Study-wide context: Antithyroid drug intake by newly diagnosed Graves' patients had lasted under 3 months. Whole-study findings and limits: Persistent Graves' patients showed a TCR diversity that was lower than that of newly diagnosed ones.

In its sample, this clonotype was seen a few times. Antigen specificity is unknown. Building of the TCR beta libraries involved iRepertoire HTBI primers and Arm-PCR of CDR3 regions. Each CDR3 protein is one row after TCRdb ran MiXCR on the multiplex PCR reads. This sample carries approximately 540,000 distinct CDR3 sequences, more than 10% of them seen once, and the ten largest clones take 8.9%. Trimming stripped 8 bases from V and 6 bases from J, with 16 bases between. This CDR3 comprises 13 residues. Germline V gene lookup returns CDR1 ENHRY and CDR2 SYGVKD. The time point was: newly diagnosed GD, antithyroid drugs for less than 3 months. Generation of the TCR library employed RNA extracted from PBMCs. In addition, the sample was reused for a study of T cells in Graves' hyperthyroidism and ophthalmopathy. Per that paper: Clonotypes that were expanded in thyroid above 0.001 mostly appeared in blood too.

This receptor was taken from a woman aged 25 to 39 with Graves disease. J is TRBJ1-2 and V is TRBV10-3, with a tentative D call TRBD1 (5 bases). The sample consisted of peripheral blood mononuclear cells (PBMCs), taken at new diagnosis, from a patient treated with antithyroid drugs. The CDR3, as DNA: TGTGCCATCGATCCAGGGTTGGGCGATGGCTACACCTTC. Encoded protein: CAIDPGLGDGYTF.